The rows below give T cell receptor beta chains drawn from one sample of a study of shared clonotypes between healthy human individuals. Generated by immunoSEQ multiplex PCR, the TCRdb table keeps only in-frame clones and is missing some. The sample lists 2 million to 2.5 million clones; just over 90% were seen once. Sequences were obtained from naive CD4+ T cells from PBMCs. The receptors come from a man between 18 and 35 years old in good health. Some clones in this sample may be carry-over from other donors' samples. Each CDR3 is given with its conserved first and last residue. D genes are given only for firm matches. Clone size is given for some rows only: seen once, a few or many times, or a class if the clone is expanded.

j_call d_call clone_size v_call cdr3_aa cdr3_nt
TRBJ2-1 NA once TRBV27 CASSPASLKGEQFF TGTGCCAGCAGTCCCGCCAGCCTTAAGGGTGAGCAGTTCTTC
TRBJ1-1 NA once TRBV10-1 CASSESRGGGAFF TGCGCCAGCAGTGAGTCCCGGGGCGGGGGAGCTTTCTTT
TRBJ2-5 NA NA TRBV13 CASSLGVSGGRQETQYF TGTGCCAGCAGCTTAGGCGTCTCAGGTGGCAGACAAGAGACCCAGTACTTC
TRBJ2-3 NA NA TRBV7-9 CASSLAQGFADTQYF TGTGCCAGCAGCTTAGCACAGGGATTCGCAGATACGCAGTATTTT
TRBJ1-1 NA NA TRBV10-2 CASRPGLGNTEAFF TGCGCCAGCAGGCCAGGGTTAGGGAACACTGAAGCTTTCTTT
TRBJ1-2 NA NA TRBV5-8 CASSLRGEAGYTF TGTGCCAGCAGCTTGAGGGGGGAGGCTGGCTACACCTTC
TRBJ1-5 TRBD1 NA TRBV27 CASSLRDSYQPQHF TGTGCCAGCAGTCTCCGGGACAGCTATCAGCCCCAGCATTTT
TRBJ2-4 NA NA TRBV5-8 CASSRRIPGNIQYF TGTGCCAGCAGCCGTCGGATCCCGGGGAACATTCAGTACTTC
TRBJ2-1 TRBD1 once TRBV5-1 CASSLGRGQGNEQFF TGCGCCAGCAGCTTGGGCAGGGGGCAAGGAAATGAGCAGTTCTTC
TRBJ1-2 NA NA TRBV27 CASSRAGNYGYTF TGTGCCAGCAGCCGGGCGGGTAACTATGGCTACACCTTC
TRBJ2-5 TRBD2 NA TRBV28 CASSLVPAAGGAQYF TGTGCCAGCAGTTTAGTCCCGGCCGCGGGGGGGGCCCAGTACTTC
TRBJ2-3 TRBD2 NA TRBV19 CASSIHSRGGRDAQYF TGTGCCAGTAGTATTCATAGTCGGGGGGGCAGAGATGCGCAGTATTTT
TRBJ2-5 NA NA TRBV7-3 CASSLTGGSETQYF TGTGCCAGCAGCTTAACGGGGGGTTCGGAGACCCAGTACTTC
TRBJ1-2 NA NA TRBV6-6 CAGSQGNYGYTF TGTGCCGGGTCCCAGGGGAACTATGGCTACACCTTC